This T cell receptor beta chain was sequenced during a study of OX40 agonist ivuxolimab in advanced cancers. Study information: The study treated patients with ivuxolimab, an agonistic anti-OX40 (CD134) antibody. The study's findings and limits: The study observed clonal expansion of CD4+ and CD8+ blood T cells by week 6 at 0.1 to 3.0 mg/kg.

Regarding this clone: Its specificity is not known.

Patients with a history of autoimmune disease or on systemic immunosuppression were excluded. V gave up 1 base and J gave up 4 bases, with 2 bases separating them. Germline assignment: CDR1 WSHSY and CDR2 SAAADI. The CDR3 spans 11 residues. Clones were sequenced by immunoSEQ multiplex PCR, and TCRdb holds only the in-frame ones, with some missing. Among just under 60,000 clones listed, about nine tenths were seen once. Sequenced material: CD4+ or CD8+ T cells sorted from blood, taken in a trial of the OX40 agonist ivuxolimab. This sequence was found in an adult with an advanced solid tumor such as melanoma, head and neck, liver or kidney cancer. This rearrangement joins TRBV10-2 to TRBJ2-7; no clear D gene. CDR3 region: CASSEWYEQYF. Here the CDR3 DNA reads TGCGCCAGCAGTGAGTGGTACGAGCAGTACTTC.